Detailed here is one T cell receptor (beta chain). Other DNA sequences in the sample encode the same CDR3. There are 15 residues in the CDR3. Trimming removed 0 bases from V and 1 base from J, with 8 bases in between. The germline V gene encodes CDR1 SGHRS and CDR2 YFSETQ. This entry is derived from a study of STAT5B mutations in CD4+ large granular lymphocyte leukemia. Repertoires were generated with immunoSEQ multiplex PCR, while TCRdb's copy carries only in-frame clones and drops some. The sample comprises about 48,000 clones, roughly two thirds of which are singletons, and more than 1.5% rests with the top ten.

The TCR was taken from a human donor in good health. V usage is TRBV5-1 and J usage is TRBJ2-1; tentatively, D is TRBD1 (6 bases). Sequenced: CD4+ T cells from blood buffy coats. CDR3 region: CASSLGGQSYNEQFF. The CDR3 bases are TGCGCCAGCAGCTTGGGGGGGCAATCCTACAATGAGCAGTTCTTC.